The 32 T cell receptor beta chains given below trace back to one sample, sequenced in a study of T cells in Graves' hyperthyroidism and ophthalmopathy. Amplified TCR beta CDR3 regions derived from RNA transcripts. The TCR CDR3 first-round RT-PCR relied on the HTBI primer set. TCRdb recomputed calls from the multiplex PCR reads with MiXCR, one row per CDR3 protein. Of 380,000 or so distinct CDR3 sequences in the sample, about 18% were seen once. The sequenced sample was blood. These receptors all stem from a woman between 18 and 30 years old with Graves' hyperthyroidism.

This clonotype appeared many times. This chain links TRBV24-1 with TRBJ2-2; no clear D. This CDR3 is 16 amino acids long. Trimming cost V 1 base and J 1 base, with 9 bases left between them. CDR1 is KGHDR, CDR2 SFDVKD, per germline. CDR3 amino acids: CATSDFGPGNTGELFF. The CDR3 DNA follows: TGTGCCACCAGTGATTTCGGGCCGGGGAACACCGGGGAGCTGTTTTTT.

This clonotype was seen at least ten times. The genes are TRBV5-1 and TRBJ1-5, with no clear D. V lost 0 bases and J 4 bases, leaving 5 bases between the germline ends. The length of the CDR3 is 13 residues. The germline CDR1 and CDR2 sequences are SGHRS and YFSETQ. CDR3: CASSLDENQPQHF. CDR3 sequence (DNA): TGCGCCAGCAGCTTGGATGAGAATCAGCCCCAGCATTTT.

This clonotype has ten or more counts. This may be a read error: a much more frequent sequence differs by one nucleotide. The chain joins TRBV11-2 to TRBJ2-5; TRBD2 might be the D (6 bases). Germline V gene sequence: CDR1 SGHAT, CDR2 FQNNGV. Trimming removed 5 bases from V and 2 bases from J, with 9 bases in between. There are 13 residues in the CDR3. The CDR3 region is CASSLGRQETQYF. Here the CDR3 DNA reads TGTGCCAGCAGCCTTGGGAGGCAAGAGACCCAGTACTTC.

This clonotype was observed a few times. A junction end diverges from the germline sequence, so it may reflect a read error. The chain couples TRBV2 to TRBJ2-5; no definite D call. Germline lookup yields CDR1 SNHLY and CDR2 FYNNEI. The CDR3 spans 12 residues. CDR3 coding DNA: TGTGCTAGCAGTGTCCTTCAAGAGACCCAGTACTTC. Protein product: CASSVLQETQYF.

This clonotype was recorded at least ten times. This chain uses TRBV7-9 with TRBJ2-2; 10 bases line up with TRBD2. Germline-derived CDR1 and CDR2 are SEHNR and FQNEAQ (reference sequence). J gave up 10 bases and V 5 bases, and 4 bases lay outside the gene matches. CDR3 length: 13 residues. CDR3 protein: CASSRGTSEELFF. The CDR3 DNA follows: TGTGCCAGCAGCCGCGGGACTAGCGAGGAGCTGTTTTTT. The whole variable domain, filled in from reference TRBV7-9 and TRBJ2-2, reads DTGVSQNPRHKITKRGQNVTFRCDPISEHNRLYWYRQTLGQGPEFLTYFQNEAQLEKSRLLSDRFSAERPKGSFSTLEIQRTEQGDSAMYLCASSRGTSEELFFGEGSRLTVL.

This clonotype has ten or more counts. The V gene is TRBV12-3 or TRBV12-4, the J gene TRBJ1-1; no clear D. The CDR3 is made up of 12 amino acids. Deletions cut 4 bases from V and 5 bases from J, with 8 bases between. As DNA, the CDR3 is TGTGCCAGCAGTTCACCGGGAACTGAAGCTTTCTTT. Amino acid sequence: CASSSPGTEAFF.

This clonotype occurred many times. This chain connects TRBV11-2 to TRBJ1-1; 7 bases fit TRBD1. Germline-derived CDR1 and CDR2 are SGHAT and FQNNGV. The CDR3 runs to 11 residues. Unmatched junction bases numbered 6, after V lost 6 bases and J lost 11 bases. CDR3 protein: CASRKDRPAFF. The CDR3 coding sequence is TGTGCCAGCAGAAAGGACAGGCCCGCTTTCTTT.

This sequence joins TRBV28 and TRBJ1-1, with D unclear. V gave up 3 bases and J gave up 1 base, with 9 bases separating them. This CDR3 region has 14 residues. CDR1 is MDHEN and CDR2 is SYDVKM in the germline V gene. CDR3 bases: TGTGCCAGCAGTTTCTGGGCAGAGAACACTGAAGCTTTCTTT. It specifies CASSFWAENTEAFF.

In its sample, this clonotype was seen many times. This rearrangement joins TRBV14 to TRBJ1-1; D gene ambiguous. V dropped 0 bases and J dropped 1 base, with 12 bases sitting between them. The CDR3 has 16 amino acids. Per germline, CDR1 SGHDN and CDR2 FVKESK. Here the CDR3 DNA reads TGTGCCAGCAGCCAAGATGTCCGAGTCCAGAACACTGAAGCTTTCTTT. Translating gives CASSQDVRVQNTEAFF.

The chain employs TRBV20-1 and TRBJ2-3, with TRBD2 as a possible D gene (5 bases). CDR1 DFQATT and CDR2 SNEGSKA come from the germline V gene (reference sequence). CDR3 size: 12 residues. Between the trimmed V and J ends, which lost 5 bases and 7 bases, there was a span of 13 bases. DNA for the CDR3: TGCAGTGCTCCGACTATCATCTATACGCAGTATTTT. Its protein product is CSAPTIIYTQYF.

This clonotype was seen ten or more times. This rearrangement joins TRBV10-3 to TRBJ1-3; D is perhaps TRBD1 (6 bases). CDR1 is ENHRY and CDR2 is SYGVKD in the germline V gene. V shed 3 bases and J shed 1 base, with 10 bases lying between them. CDR3 length: 15 residues. In nucleotides, the CDR3 is TGTGCCATCAGTGATTCAGGGGCGTCTGGAAACACCATATATTTT. Its protein product is CAISDSGASGNTIYF.

The rearrangement joins TRBV6-1 to TRBJ2-2; the D is unclear. Germline-derived CDR1 and CDR2 are MNHNS and SASEGT. CDR3 length: 16 amino acids. The V end lost 7 bases, the J end lost 6 bases, and 21 bases lay between the germline ends. CDR3 protein: CASTSVHPTLAGELFF. CDR3 DNA: TGTGCCAGCACCTCCGTACACCCAACCCTCGCCGGGGAGCTGTTTTTT.

The rearrangement links TRBV9 to TRBJ2-5; 14 bases map to TRBD2. Per the germline V gene, CDR1 is SGDLS and CDR2 is YYNGEE. V trimming: 0 bases; J trimming: 7 bases; junction bases outside the gene matches: 8. The CDR3 has 17 amino acids. CDR3 region: CASSVDREGTSGRTQYF. In DNA form, the CDR3 reads TGTGCCAGCAGCGTAGACAGGGAAGGGACTAGCGGGAGGACCCAGTACTTC.

This clonotype was seen repeatedly, ten times or more. The gene calls are TRBV6-4 and TRBJ2-2; TRBD2 matches at 8 bases. The CDR3 runs 14 residues. Per the germline V gene, CDR1 is MRHNA and CDR2 is SNTAGT. V lost 0 bases and J lost 6; bases outside the gene matches: 0. The DNA for the CDR3 is TGTGCCAGCAGTGACTCGACTAGCGCCGGGGAGCTGTTTTTT. The encoded protein is CASSDSTSAGELFF.

Only a few counts were recorded for this clonotype. The V call is TRBV9, the J call TRBJ1-5; D gene unclear. Germline V gives CDR1 SGDLS, CDR2 YYNGEE. The V end lost 4 bases, the J end lost 7 bases, and 24 bases lay between the germline ends. CDR3 length: 17 residues. The DNA for the CDR3 is TGTGCCAGCAGCCCCACGTCGGGGTGGGGAACTGGGCAGCCCCAGCATTTT. Amino acids: CASSPTSGWGTGQPQHF.

This clonotype turned up a few times. The J gene is TRBJ1-3, the V gene TRBV28; 8 positions match TRBD1. Germline lookup yields CDR1 MDHEN and CDR2 SYDVKM. The CDR3 loop spans 16 amino acids. V gave up 6 bases and J gave up 2 bases; unmatched junction bases: 9. In DNA form, the CDR3 reads TGTGCCAGCAGCCCTAGGACAGGGACAGCTGGAAACACCATATATTTT. Translated: CASSPRTGTAGNTIYF. The full variable domain, with the rest looked up from reference TRBV28 and TRBJ1-3, is DVKVTQSSRYLVKRTGEKVFLECVQDMDHENMFWYRQDPGLGLRLIYFSYDVKMKEKGDIPEGYSVSREKKERFSLILESASTNQTSMYLCASSPRTGTAGNTIYFGEGSWLTVV.

There are many counts of this clonotype. The chain combines TRBV5-1 with TRBJ2-7, with D tentatively TRBD1 or TRBD2 (5 bases each). The CDR3 covers 14 residues. Germline V CDR1 and CDR2: SGHRS, YFSETQ. The V end lost 3 bases, the J end lost 3 bases, and 13 bases lay between the germline ends. The CDR3 nucleotides are TGCGCCAGCAGCTCGACGGGACGTAACTACGAGCAGTACTTC. The encoded protein is CASSSTGRNYEQYF.

This clonotype was detected ten times or more. The chain uses TRBV20-1 and TRBJ1-1; D gene ambiguous. The V gene's germline CDR1 is DFQATT and CDR2 SNEGSKA (reference sequence). This CDR3 has 14 residues. Trimming removed 1 base at V and 3 bases at J, with 12 bases between. The CDR3 nucleotides are TGCAGTGCTAGAGTAACTTACGGATACACTGAAGCTTTCTTT. This encodes CSARVTYGYTEAFF.

The chain employs TRBV6-1 and TRBJ1-5; D is unclear. The CDR3 length is 15 residues. V lost 4 bases and J lost 7, with 17 bases in between. The germline V gene has CDR1 MNHNS and CDR2 SASEGT. The CDR3 DNA reads as TGTGCCAGCAGTGGGGCCGGAGGGCCAGGACAGCCCCAGCATTTT. Translating it yields CASSGAGGPGQPQHF.

This clonotype was observed at least ten times. V is TRBV29-1 and J is TRBJ2-7; D is ambiguous. V lost 4 bases, J lost 0 bases, and 10 bases lay in between. The germline CDR1 and CDR2 sequences are SQVTM and ANQGSEA. This CDR3 has 13 residues. CDR3 sequence reads: CSVALRVSYEQYF. In DNA form, the CDR3 reads TGCAGCGTTGCGCTCAGAGTCTCCTACGAGCAGTACTTC.

This clonotype was counted many times. V gene TRBV20-1 combines with J gene TRBJ2-5, with 9 positions matching TRBD2. Germline assignment: CDR1 DFQATT and CDR2 SNEGSKA (reference sequence). The CDR3 is 15 amino acids. The V and J ends lost 4 bases and 4 bases, in that order; junction bases with no gene match: 10. The CDR3 reads CSANRLAERRETQYF. CDR3 bases: TGCAGTGCTAACCGACTAGCGGAACGCCGAGAGACCCAGTACTTC.

This clonotype has at least ten counts. The V call is TRBV5-1, the J call TRBJ2-2; a weak D match, TRBD2 (6 bases). The ends were cut back, 4 bases at V and 1 base at J, with 11 bases in the middle. The CDR3 is 15 amino acids. CDR1 and CDR2 (germline): SGHRS, YFSETQ. DNA for the CDR3: TGCGCCAGCAGCGGGGCGGGGCAGAACACCGGGGAGCTGTTTTTT. Amino acids: CASSGAGQNTGELFF.

This clonotype was counted ten times or more. The genes are TRBV6-5 and TRBJ1-5; 7 nucleotides line up with TRBD1. Per germline, CDR1 MNHEY and CDR2 SVGAGI. This CDR3 is 16 amino acids long. V was clipped by 6 bases and J by 1 base; unmatched bases: 9. CDR3 amino acids: CASSPGARGSNQPQHF. The DNA for the CDR3 is TGTGCCAGCAGCCCAGGGGCCAGGGGGAGCAATCAGCCCCAGCATTTT.

This clonotype was picked up a small number of times. The chain combines TRBV5-6 with TRBJ2-2; D may match TRBD1 or TRBD2 (5 bases each). The CDR3 contains 14 residues. V lost 3 bases, J lost 0 bases, and 6 bases lay in between. Germline V gives CDR1 SGHDT, CDR2 YYEEEE. CDR3 in DNA: TGTGCCAGCAGCTGGGGGACGAACACCGGGGAGCTGTTTTTT. Amino acids: CASSWGTNTGELFF.

This clonotype was picked up many times. This rearrangement joins TRBV18 to TRBJ1-3; 8 bases agree with TRBD1. CDR3 length: 18 residues. Germline CDR1 KGHSH, CDR2 LQKENI. V was clipped by 1 base and J by 2 bases; unmatched bases: 10. The CDR3 loop is CASSPLWTGTKAGNTIYF. The CDR3 region has the DNA TGTGCCAGCTCACCACTATGGACAGGGACTAAAGCTGGAAACACCATATATTTT. Combining the CDR3 with reference TRBV18 and TRBJ1-3 gives the whole variable domain NAGVMQNPRHLVRRRGQEARLRCSPMKGHSHVYWYRQLPEEGLKFMVYLQKENIIDESGMPKERFSAEFPKEGPSILRIQQVVRGDSAAYFCASSPLWTGTKAGNTIYFGEGSWLTVV.

In this sample, this clonotype turned up many times. This chain joins TRBV7-8 and TRBJ1-1; D perhaps matches TRBD1 (5 bases). V dropped 5 bases and J dropped 11 bases, with 18 bases sitting between them. Germline-derived CDR1 and CDR2 are SGHVS and FQNEAQ. The CDR3 contains 13 residues. The CDR3 reads CASSPYDGAGAFF. The CDR3 coding sequence is TGTGCCAGCAGCCCCTATGACGGGGCCGGCGCTTTCTTT.

This clonotype was counted a few times. The CDR3 loop is CASSRNNMNTEAFF. The DNA for the CDR3 is TGTGCCAGCAGTCGTAATAACATGAACACTGAAGCTTTCTTT. The chain carries TRBV12-3 or TRBV12-4 and TRBJ1-1; D is undetermined. Trimming took 5 bases from V and 0 from J, leaving 10 bases between them. The CDR3 has 14 residues.

This sequence joins TRBV3-1 and TRBJ2-7; perhaps D is TRBD1 or TRBD2 (6 bases each). V gave up 4 bases and J gave up 3 bases, with 19 bases separating them. Germline CDR1 reads LGHDT; CDR2 reads YNNKEL (reference sequence). The CDR3 has 16 amino acids. The CDR3 sequence: CASSRRRGVWDYEQYF. The CDR3 DNA reads as TGTGCCAGCAGCCGCCGAAGGGGGGTATGGGACTACGAGCAGTACTTC.

This chain connects TRBV6-2 or TRBV6-3 to TRBJ2-5; possible D gene TRBD2, 6 bases. The V end lost 7 bases, the J end lost 5 bases, and 20 bases lay between the germline ends. Germline CDR1 is MNHEY and CDR2 is SVGEGT. The CDR3 loop spans 15 amino acids. CDR3 sequence reads: CASTVSGREWETQYF. CDR3 DNA sequence: TGTGCCAGCACCGTGTCCGGACGGGAGTGGGAGACCCAGTACTTC.

In this sample, this clonotype turned up many times. The chain joins TRBV20-1 to TRBJ2-5; the D is unclear. Trimming pared 1 base from V and 4 bases from J, leaving 10 bases between. This CDR3 has 13 amino acids. The V gene's germline CDR1 is DFQATT and CDR2 SNEGSKA (reference sequence). The CDR3 nucleotides are TGCAGTGCTAGAGTGAGGCCTCGAGAGACCCAGTACTTC. Protein: CSARVRPRETQYF.

This clonotype came up many times. V usage is TRBV7-3 and J usage is TRBJ1-2; perhaps TRBD1 as D (5 bases). The CDR3 totals 13 residues. Germline-derived CDR1 and CDR2 are SGHTA and FQGTGA. The V and J ends lost 5 bases and 8 bases respectively, with 15 bases between them. The CDR3 loop reads CASSLGASRGYTF. Written as DNA, the CDR3 is TGTGCCAGCAGCCTCGGGGCCTCGCGCGGCTACACCTTC.

At least ten counts were recorded for this clonotype. V gene TRBV5-6 combines with J gene TRBJ2-7; the D is unclear. The germline CDR1 and CDR2 sequences are SGHDT and YYEEEE. Trimming cost V 4 bases and J 2 bases, with 10 bases left between them. This CDR3 contains 13 residues. The chain's CDR3 is CASSVDSTYEQYF. The CDR3 region has the DNA TGTGCCAGCAGCGTGGATAGTACCTACGAGCAGTACTTC.